The text below deals with one T cell receptor (beta chain). These data originate in a study of blood T cell repertoires in COVID-19. Background on the study: Samples taken during acute and convalescent COVID-19 were collected in the United States, Italy and Spain. Sources were T cells, B-cell-depleted T cells, or PBMCs; the material itself was cDNA or gDNA.

As originally analysed: Amplification of reference gene primers provided the estimated nucleated cell counts. The table came from immunoSEQ multiplex PCR; TCRdb's copy has only in-frame clones and leaves some out. The V and J calls and clone size come from that table; D and trimming were worked out from the DNA. Of around 100,000 clones listed, roughly 90% are singletons. Specimen: peripheral blood. This clonotype was obtained from a human donor with active COVID-19. The donor label of this sample is uncertain.

CDR3 sequence reads: CASSRGHDRPWYF. CDR3 bases: TGTGCCAGCAGCCGGGGACACGACCGACCGTGGTACTTC. The genes are TRBV12-3 or TRBV12-4 and TRBJ2-7, with D possibly TRBD1 on 6 matching bases. Trimming took off 6 bases at V and 12 bases at J, with 21 bases between the two ends. This CDR3 is 13 amino acids long.